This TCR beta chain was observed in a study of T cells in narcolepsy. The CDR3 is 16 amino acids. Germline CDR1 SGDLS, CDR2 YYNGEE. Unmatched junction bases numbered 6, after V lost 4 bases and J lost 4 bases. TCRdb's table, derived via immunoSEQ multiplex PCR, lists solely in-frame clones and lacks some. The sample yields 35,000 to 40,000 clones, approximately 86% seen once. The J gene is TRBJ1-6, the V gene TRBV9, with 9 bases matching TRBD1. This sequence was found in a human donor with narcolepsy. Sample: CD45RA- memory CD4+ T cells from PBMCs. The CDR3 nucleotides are TGTGCCAGCAGCAAGGCCGGGACAGGGTATAATTCACCCCTCCACTTT. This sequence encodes CASSKAGTGYNSPLHF.